Listed below are T cell receptor beta chains from one sample, sequenced in a study of T-cell reconstitution after alpha-beta-depleted transplantation in children. MiXCR, run by TCRdb on the PCR reads, gives a single entry per CDR3 protein. The repertoire holds approximately 590,000 distinct CDR3 sequences, over 9.5% seen once, with roughly 4% in the top ten. The material was PBMCs from the stem cell graft donor, obtained from the stem cell graft. These receptors all come from a human donor who donated a stem cell graft to a child with acute myeloid leukemia. CDR3s include the opening cysteine and the closing phenylalanine or tryptophan. D genes are given only for firm matches. Only part of the rows carry a size: once, few, many, or a class if the clone is expanded.

D	size	V	J	CDR3	DNA
TRBD1	.	TRBV7-9	TRBJ2-7	CASTPVGTAEEQYF	TGTGCCAGCACCCCGGTCGGGACAGCTGAGGAGCAGTACTTC
TRBD1	.	TRBV7-2	TRBJ2-3	CASRGQGNDTQYF	TGTGCCAGCAGAGGACAGGGTAACGATACGCAGTATTTT
.	.	TRBV30	TRBJ2-4	CAWSVAGAKNIQYF	TGTGCCTGGAGTGTAGCGGGAGCCAAAAACATTCAGTACTTC
TRBD2	.	TRBV27	TRBJ2-7	CASRDSGNYEQYF	TGTGCCAGCAGGGATAGCGGGAACTACGAGCAGTACTTC
.	.	TRBV7-9	TRBJ2-5	CASSLGGGNPRQTQYF	TGTGCCAGCAGCTTAGGGGGCGGGAACCCTCGGCAGACCCAGTACTTC
.	many	TRBV29-1	TRBJ2-7	CSVGLTEQYF	TGCAGCGTCGGTTTGACCGAGCAGTACTTC
TRBD1	many	TRBV5-1	TRBJ2-1	CASSYGTGSNEQFF	TGCGCCAGCAGCTACGGGACAGGATCCAATGAGCAGTTCTTC
TRBD2	few	TRBV29-1	TRBJ2-5	CSVGGLAGGKETQYF	TGCAGCGTTGGCGGACTAGCGGGAGGGAAAGAGACCCAGTACTTC
.	.	TRBV20-1	TRBJ2-1	CSGEDLNEQFF	TGCAGTGGGGAGGACCTCAATGAGCAGTTCTTC
.	few	TRBV5-1	TRBJ2-1	CASSLSQAGNEQFF	TGCGCCAGCAGCTTGAGCCAGGCGGGGAATGAGCAGTTCTTC
.	few	TRBV12-3/TRBV12-4	TRBJ2-4	CASSFRPQGREQYF	TGTGCCAGCAGTTTTCGTCCGCAGGGGAGGGAACAGTACTTC
.	few	TRBV13	TRBJ2-2	CASTVGKNTGELFF	TGTGCCAGCACCGTTGGCAAGAACACCGGGGAGCTGTTTTTT
.	.	TRBV12-3/TRBV12-4	TRBJ2-3	CASTKDGLIDTQYF	TGTGCCAGCACCAAGGACGGACTCATAGATACGCAGTATTTT
TRBD2	.	TRBV6-1	TRBJ2-7	CASSEAGGQGVYEQYF	TGTGCCAGCAGTGAAGCGGGAGGGCAGGGTGTCTACGAGCAGTACTTC
.	few	TRBV20-1	TRBJ2-2	CSARERRRNTGELFF	TGCAGTGCTAGAGAACGGCGGAGAAACACCGGGGAGCTGTTTTTT
TRBD2	.	TRBV29-1	TRBJ2-3	CSVGEREASDTQYF	TGCAGCGTTGGGGAGCGGGAGGCTTCAGATACGCAGTATTTT
.	many	TRBV20-1	TRBJ2-3	CSARLDRTDTQYF	TGCAGTGCTAGACTAGACCGCACAGATACGCAGTATTTT